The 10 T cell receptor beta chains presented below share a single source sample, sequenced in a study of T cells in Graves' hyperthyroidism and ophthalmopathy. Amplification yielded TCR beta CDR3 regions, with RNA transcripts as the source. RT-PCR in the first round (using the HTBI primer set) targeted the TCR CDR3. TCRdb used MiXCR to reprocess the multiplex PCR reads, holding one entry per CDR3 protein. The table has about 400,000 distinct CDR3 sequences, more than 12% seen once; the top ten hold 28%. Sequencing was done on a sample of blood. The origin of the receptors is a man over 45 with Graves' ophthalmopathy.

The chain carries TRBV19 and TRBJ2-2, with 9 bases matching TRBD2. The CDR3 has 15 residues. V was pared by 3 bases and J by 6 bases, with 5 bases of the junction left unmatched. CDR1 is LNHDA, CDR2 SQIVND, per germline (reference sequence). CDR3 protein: CASSIFGLAPGELFF. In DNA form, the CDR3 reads TGTGCCAGTAGTATTTTTGGACTAGCGCCCGGGGAGCTGTTTTTT.

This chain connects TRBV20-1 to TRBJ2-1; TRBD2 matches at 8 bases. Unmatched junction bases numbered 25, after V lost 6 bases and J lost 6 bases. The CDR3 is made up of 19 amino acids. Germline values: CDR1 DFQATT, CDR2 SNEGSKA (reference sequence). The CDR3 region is CSAITLPTSGPTLPNEQFF. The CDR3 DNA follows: TGCAGTGCCATAACACTACCAACTAGCGGCCCAACGTTACCCAATGAGCAGTTCTTC.

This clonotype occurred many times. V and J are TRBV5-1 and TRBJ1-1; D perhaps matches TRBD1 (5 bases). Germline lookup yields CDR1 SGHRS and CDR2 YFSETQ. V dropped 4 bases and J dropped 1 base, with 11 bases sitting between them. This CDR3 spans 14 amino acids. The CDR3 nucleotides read TGCGCCAGCAGCAGACGACAGCCGAACACTGAAGCTTTCTTT. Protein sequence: CASSRRQPNTEAFF.

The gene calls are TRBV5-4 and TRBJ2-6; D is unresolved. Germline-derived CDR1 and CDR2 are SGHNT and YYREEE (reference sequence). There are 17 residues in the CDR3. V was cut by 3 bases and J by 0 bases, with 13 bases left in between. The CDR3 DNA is TGTGCCAGCAGCTCGGCACGGTCTCTCTCTGGGGCCAACGTCCTGACTTTC. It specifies CASSSARSLSGANVLTF.

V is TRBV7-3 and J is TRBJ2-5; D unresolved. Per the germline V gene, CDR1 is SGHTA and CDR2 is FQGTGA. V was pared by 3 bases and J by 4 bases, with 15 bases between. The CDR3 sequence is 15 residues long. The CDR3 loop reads CASSLSGEHGETQYF. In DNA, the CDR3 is TGTGCCAGCAGCTTGTCTGGGGAACACGGAGAGACCCAGTACTTC.

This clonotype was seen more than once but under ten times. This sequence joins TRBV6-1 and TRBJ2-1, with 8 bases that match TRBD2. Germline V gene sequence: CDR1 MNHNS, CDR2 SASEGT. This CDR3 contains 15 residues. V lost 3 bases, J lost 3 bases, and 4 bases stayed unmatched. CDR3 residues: CASSDLAGLYNEQFF. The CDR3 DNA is TGTGCCAGCAGTGATCTAGCGGGCCTCTACAATGAGCAGTTCTTC.

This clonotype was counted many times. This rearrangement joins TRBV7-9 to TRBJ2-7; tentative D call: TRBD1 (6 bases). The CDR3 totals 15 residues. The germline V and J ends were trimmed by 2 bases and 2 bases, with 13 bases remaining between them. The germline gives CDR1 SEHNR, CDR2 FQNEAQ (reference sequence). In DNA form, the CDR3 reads TGTGCCAGCAGCTTACCAGGGCCAGGGGCCTACGAGCAGTACTTC. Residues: CASSLPGPGAYEQYF.

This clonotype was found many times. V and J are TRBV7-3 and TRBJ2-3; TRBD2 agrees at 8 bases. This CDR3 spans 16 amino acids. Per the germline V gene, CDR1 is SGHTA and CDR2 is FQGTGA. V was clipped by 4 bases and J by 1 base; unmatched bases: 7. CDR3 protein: CASSSQTSGGTDTQYF. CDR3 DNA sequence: TGTGCCAGCAGCTCGCAAACTAGCGGAGGCACAGATACGCAGTATTTT. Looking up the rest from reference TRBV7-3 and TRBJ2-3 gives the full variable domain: GAGVSQTPSNKVTEKGKYVELRCDPISGHTALYWYRQSLGQGPEFLIYFQGTGAADDSGLPNDRFFAVRPEGSVSTLKIQRTERGDSAVYLCASSSQTSGGTDTQYFGPGTRLTVL.

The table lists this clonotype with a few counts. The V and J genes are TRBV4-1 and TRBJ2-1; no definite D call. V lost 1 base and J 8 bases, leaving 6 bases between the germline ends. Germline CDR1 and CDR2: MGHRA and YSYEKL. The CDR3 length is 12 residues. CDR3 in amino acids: CASSQVYYEQFF. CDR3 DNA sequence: TGCGCCAGCAGCCAAGTTTATTATGAGCAGTTCTTC.

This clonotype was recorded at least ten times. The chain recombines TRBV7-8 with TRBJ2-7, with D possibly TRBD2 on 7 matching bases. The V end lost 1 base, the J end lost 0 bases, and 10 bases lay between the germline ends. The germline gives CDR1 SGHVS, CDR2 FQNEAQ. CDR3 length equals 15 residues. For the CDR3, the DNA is TGTGCCAGCAGCTTAGAAGGGGGGGACTCCTACGAGCAGTACTTC. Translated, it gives CASSLEGGDSYEQYF.